The clone carrying this T cell receptor beta chain turned up a few times. As yet, its antigen is unknown. This sample was included in a study of T cells in Graves' hyperthyroidism and ophthalmopathy. The CDR3 contains 16 residues. Per the germline V gene, CDR1 is SGHNT and CDR2 is YYREEE (reference sequence). The junction had 12 bases not matched to a gene; V was cut back by 3 bases and J by 6 bases. Whole-study results and caveats: Most thyroid clonotypes with frequency above 0.001 were detected in blood.

TCR beta CDR3 sequences were amplified from RNA transcripts. First-round RT-PCR of the TCR CDR3 relied on the HTBI primer set. From the multiplex PCR reads, TCRdb called clonotypes with MiXCR, one entry per CDR3 protein. The data hold around 370,000 distinct CDR3 sequences, with less than 20% observed a single time. This chain links TRBV5-4 with TRBJ1-1, with 9 positions matching TRBD1. This receptor was taken from a man between 18 and 29 years old with Graves' ophthalmopathy. Sequenced input: blood. DNA of the CDR3: TGTGCCAGCAGCTCTACAGGGGGCCAGGTTATACCTGAAGCTTTCTTT. Translation: CASSSTGGQVIPEAFF.